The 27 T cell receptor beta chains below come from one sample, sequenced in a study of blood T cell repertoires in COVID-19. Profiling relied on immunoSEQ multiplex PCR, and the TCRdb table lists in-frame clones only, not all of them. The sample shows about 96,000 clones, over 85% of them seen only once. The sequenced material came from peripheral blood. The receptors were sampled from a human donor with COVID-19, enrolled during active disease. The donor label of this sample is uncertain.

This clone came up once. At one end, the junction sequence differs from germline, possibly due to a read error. The CDR3 loop is CASSSRSGAGAGDF. DNA for the CDR3: TGTGCCAGCAGTTCCCGGTCCGGGGCGGGGGCAGGGGACTTC. The rearrangement uses TRBV6-5 and TRBJ2-7, with D perhaps matching TRBD2 (7 bases). The CDR3 loop spans 14 amino acids. The V gene's germline CDR1 is MNHEY and CDR2 SVGAGI.

The CDR3: CASSPDRGVSTGELFF. The CDR3 coding sequence is TGTGCCAGTAGTCCAGACAGGGGGGTGAGCACCGGGGAGCTGTTTTTT. This sequence joins TRBV19 and TRBJ2-2; TRBD1 matches 9 bases. This CDR3 region has 16 residues. Germline V CDR1 and CDR2: LNHDA, SQIVND (reference sequence). J gave up 4 bases and V 5 bases, and 8 bases lay outside the gene matches.

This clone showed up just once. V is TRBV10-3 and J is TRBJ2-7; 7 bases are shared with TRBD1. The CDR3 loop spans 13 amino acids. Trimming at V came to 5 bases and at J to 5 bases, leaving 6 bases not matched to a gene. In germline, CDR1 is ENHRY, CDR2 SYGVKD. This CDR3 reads CAISSGTVNEQYF. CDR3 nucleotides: TGTGCCATCAGTTCCGGGACAGTAAACGAGCAGTACTTC.

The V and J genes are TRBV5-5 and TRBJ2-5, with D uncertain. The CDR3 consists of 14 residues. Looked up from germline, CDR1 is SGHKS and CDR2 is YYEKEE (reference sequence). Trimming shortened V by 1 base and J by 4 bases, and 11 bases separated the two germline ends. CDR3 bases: TGTGCCAGCAGCTTGCGACGAGGATTAGAGACCCAGTACTTC. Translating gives CASSLRRGLETQYF.

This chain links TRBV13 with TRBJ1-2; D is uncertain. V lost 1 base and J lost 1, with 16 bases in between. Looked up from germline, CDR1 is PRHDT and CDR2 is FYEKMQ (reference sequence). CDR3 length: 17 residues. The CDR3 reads CASSLVVDGGSNYGYTF. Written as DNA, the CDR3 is TGTGCCAGCAGCTTAGTCGTTGACGGCGGTAGTAACTATGGCTACACCTTC.

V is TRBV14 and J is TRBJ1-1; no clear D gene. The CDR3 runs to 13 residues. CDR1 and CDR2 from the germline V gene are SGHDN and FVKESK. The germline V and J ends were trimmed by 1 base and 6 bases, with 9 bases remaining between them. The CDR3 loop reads CASSQGESAEAFF. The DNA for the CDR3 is TGTGCCAGCAGCCAAGGAGAGAGCGCTGAAGCTTTCTTT.

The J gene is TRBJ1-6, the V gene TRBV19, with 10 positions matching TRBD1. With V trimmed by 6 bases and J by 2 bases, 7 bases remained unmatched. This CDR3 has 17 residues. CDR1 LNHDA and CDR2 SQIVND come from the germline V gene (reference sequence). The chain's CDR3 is CASREGQGEAYNSPLHF. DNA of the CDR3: TGTGCCAGTAGAGAAGGACAGGGGGAAGCCTATAATTCACCCCTCCACTTT.

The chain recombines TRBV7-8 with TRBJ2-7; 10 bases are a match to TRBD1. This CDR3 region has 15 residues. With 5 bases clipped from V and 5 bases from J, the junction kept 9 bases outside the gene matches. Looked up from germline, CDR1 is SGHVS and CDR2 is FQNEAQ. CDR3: CASSDRPGQGNEQYF. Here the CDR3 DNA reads TGTGCCAGCAGCGATAGGCCGGGACAGGGGAACGAGCAGTACTTC. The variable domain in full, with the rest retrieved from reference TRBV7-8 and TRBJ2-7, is GAGVSQSPRYKVAKRGQDVALRCDPISGHVSLFWYQQALGQGPEFLTYFQNEAQLDKSGLPSDRFFAERPEGSVSTLKIQRTQQEDSAVYLCASSDRPGQGNEQYFGPGTRLTVT.

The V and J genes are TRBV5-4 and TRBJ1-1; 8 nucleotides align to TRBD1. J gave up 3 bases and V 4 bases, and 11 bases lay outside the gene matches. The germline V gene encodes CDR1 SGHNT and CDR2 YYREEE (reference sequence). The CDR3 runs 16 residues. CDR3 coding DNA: TGTGCCAGCAGCCTTTCAGGGGGCGTTGTACACACTGAAGCTTTCTTT. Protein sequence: CASSLSGGVVHTEAFF.

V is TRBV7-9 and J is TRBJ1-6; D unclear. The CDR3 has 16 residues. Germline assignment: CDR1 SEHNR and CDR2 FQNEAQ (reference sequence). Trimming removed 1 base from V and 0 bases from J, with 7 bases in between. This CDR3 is CASSLGEGSYNSPLHF. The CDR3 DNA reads TGTGCCAGCAGCTTAGGGGAGGGCTCCTATAATTCACCCCTCCACTTT.

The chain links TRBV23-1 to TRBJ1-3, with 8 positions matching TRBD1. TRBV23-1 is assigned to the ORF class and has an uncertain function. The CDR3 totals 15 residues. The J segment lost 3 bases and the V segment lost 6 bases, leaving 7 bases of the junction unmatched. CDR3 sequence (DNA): TGCGCCAGCAGCCACGGACAGGGAGGTGGAAACACCATATATTTT. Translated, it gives CASSHGQGGGNTIYF.

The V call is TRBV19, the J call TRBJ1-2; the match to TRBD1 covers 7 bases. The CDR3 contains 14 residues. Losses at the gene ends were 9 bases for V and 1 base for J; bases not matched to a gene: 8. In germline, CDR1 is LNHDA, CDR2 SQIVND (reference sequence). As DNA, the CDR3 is TGTGCCAGCAGCCGGGACAGCAATAACTATGGCTACACCTTC. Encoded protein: CASSRDSNNYGYTF.

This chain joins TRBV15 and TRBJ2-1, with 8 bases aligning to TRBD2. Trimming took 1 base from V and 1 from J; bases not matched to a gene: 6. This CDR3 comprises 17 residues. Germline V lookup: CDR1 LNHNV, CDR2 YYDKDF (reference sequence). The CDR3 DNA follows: TGTGCCACCAGCAGAGGTGGACTAGCCCTGTCCTACAATGAGCAGTTCTTC. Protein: CATSRGGLALSYNEQFF.

This chain's CDR3 is CASNKLQGVGEKLFF. In DNA form, the CDR3 reads TGTGCCAGTAACAAGCTACAGGGGGTGGGTGAAAAACTGTTTTTT. The chain carries TRBV19 and TRBJ1-4, with 8 bases lining up with TRBD1. This CDR3 has 15 amino acids. Germline V lookup: CDR1 LNHDA, CDR2 SQIVND (reference sequence). Unmatched junction bases numbered 11, after V lost 7 bases and J lost 7 bases.

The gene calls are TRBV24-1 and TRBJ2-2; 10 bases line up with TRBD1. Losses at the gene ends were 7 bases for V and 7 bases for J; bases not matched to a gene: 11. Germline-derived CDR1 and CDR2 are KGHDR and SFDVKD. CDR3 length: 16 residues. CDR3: CATSAPGQGFVGELFF. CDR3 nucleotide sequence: TGTGCCACCAGCGCCCCGGGACAGGGGTTTGTCGGGGAGCTGTTTTTT.

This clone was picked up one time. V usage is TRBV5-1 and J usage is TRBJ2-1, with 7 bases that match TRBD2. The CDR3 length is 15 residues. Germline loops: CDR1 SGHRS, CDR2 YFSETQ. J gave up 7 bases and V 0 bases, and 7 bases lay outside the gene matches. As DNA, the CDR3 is TGCGCCAGCAGCTTGGCCGTGGGAGGGCAAAATGAGCAGTTCTTC. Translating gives CASSLAVGGQNEQFF.

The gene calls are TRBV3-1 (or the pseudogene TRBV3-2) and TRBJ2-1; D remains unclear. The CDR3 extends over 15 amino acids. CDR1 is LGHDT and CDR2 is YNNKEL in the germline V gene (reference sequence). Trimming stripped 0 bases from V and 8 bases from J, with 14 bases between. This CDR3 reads CASSQDPRGIDEQFF. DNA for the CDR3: TGTGCCAGCAGCCAAGATCCCCGAGGCATTGATGAGCAGTTCTTC.

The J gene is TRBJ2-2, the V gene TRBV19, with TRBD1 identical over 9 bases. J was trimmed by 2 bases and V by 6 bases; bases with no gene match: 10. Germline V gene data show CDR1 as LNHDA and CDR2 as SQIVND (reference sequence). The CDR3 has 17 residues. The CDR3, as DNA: TGTGCCAGTAGCCGATTAGGGACAGGGAGAAACACCGGGGAGCTGTTTTTT. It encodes CASSRLGTGRNTGELFF.

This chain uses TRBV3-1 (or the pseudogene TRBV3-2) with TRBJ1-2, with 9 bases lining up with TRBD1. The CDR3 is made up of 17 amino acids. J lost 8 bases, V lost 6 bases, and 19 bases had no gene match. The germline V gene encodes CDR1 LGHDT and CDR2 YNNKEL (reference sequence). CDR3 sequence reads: CASSLRWDREALGGYTF. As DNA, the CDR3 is TGTGCCAGCAGTCTCCGGTGGGACAGGGAAGCTCTAGGAGGCTACACCTTC.

CDR3 sequence reads: CASSYLPGTGSEAFF. CDR3 in DNA: TGTGCCAGCAGTTACTTACCAGGGACAGGGTCTGAAGCTTTCTTT. V is TRBV6-5 and J is TRBJ1-1, with TRBD1 identical over 9 bases. The CDR3 sequence is 15 residues long. The V gene end was trimmed by 1 base and the J gene end by 6 bases; junction bases not matched to a gene: 6. Germline CDR1 reads MNHEY; CDR2 reads SVGAGI.

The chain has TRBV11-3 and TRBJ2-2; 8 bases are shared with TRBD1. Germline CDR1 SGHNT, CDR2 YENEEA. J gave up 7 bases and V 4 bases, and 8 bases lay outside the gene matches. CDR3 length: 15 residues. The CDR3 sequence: CASSSATGASGELFF. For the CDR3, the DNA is TGTGCCAGCAGCTCCGCGACAGGGGCAAGCGGGGAGCTGTTTTTT.

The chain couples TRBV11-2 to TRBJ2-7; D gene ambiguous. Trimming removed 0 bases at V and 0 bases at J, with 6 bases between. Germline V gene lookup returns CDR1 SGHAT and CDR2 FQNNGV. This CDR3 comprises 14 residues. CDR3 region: CASSLEPVSYEQYF. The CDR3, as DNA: TGTGCCAGCAGCTTAGAACCAGTCTCCTACGAGCAGTACTTC.

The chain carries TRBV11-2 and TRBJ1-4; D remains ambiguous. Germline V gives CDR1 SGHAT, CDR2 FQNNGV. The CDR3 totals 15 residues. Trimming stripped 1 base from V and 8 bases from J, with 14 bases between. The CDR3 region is CASSLGAGRGEKLFF. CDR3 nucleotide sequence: TGTGCCAGCAGCTTAGGGGCCGGCCGCGGGGAAAAACTGTTTTTT.

CDR3 in amino acids: CASSLLTGGTEAFF. CDR3 sequence (DNA): TGTGCCAGCAGCTTGTTGACAGGGGGCACTGAAGCTTTCTTT. The chain couples TRBV5-6 to TRBJ1-1; 9 positions agree with TRBD1. J gave up 4 bases and V 1 base, and 2 bases lay outside the gene matches. Per the germline V gene, CDR1 is SGHDT and CDR2 is YYEEEE. The CDR3 runs to 14 residues. The full variable domain, in which reference TRBV5-6 and TRBJ1-1 provide the parts outside the CDR3, is DAGVTQSPTHLIKTRGQQVTLRCSPKSGHDTVSWYQQALGQGPQFIFQYYEEEERQRGNFPDRFSGHQFPNYSSELNVNALLLGDSALYLCASSLLTGGTEAFFGQGTRLTVV.

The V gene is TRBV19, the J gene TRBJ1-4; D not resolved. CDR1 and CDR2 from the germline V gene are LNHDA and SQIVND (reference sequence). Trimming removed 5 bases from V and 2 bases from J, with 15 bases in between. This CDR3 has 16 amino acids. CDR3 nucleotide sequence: TGTGCCAGTAGTCGGGATCTCGGGAGCACTAATGAAAAACTGTTTTTT. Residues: CASSRDLGSTNEKLFF.

CDR3 sequence: CASSFTQGAGTEAFF. In DNA, the CDR3 is TGTGCCAGCTCATTCACTCAGGGGGCCGGCACTGAAGCTTTCTTT. This chain joins TRBV18 and TRBJ1-1; TRBD1 aligns across 8 bases. The CDR3 runs 15 residues. Germline trimming cut 5 bases from V and 4 bases from J; bases unmatched to any gene: 9. Germline-derived CDR1 and CDR2 are KGHSH and LQKENI. Filled out from reference TRBV18 and TRBJ1-1, the complete variable domain reads NAGVMQNPRHLVRRRGQEARLRCSPMKGHSHVYWYRQLPEEGLKFMVYLQKENIIDESGMPKERFSAEFPKEGPSILRIQQVVRGDSAAYFCASSFTQGAGTEAFFGQGTRLTVV.

The CDR3 sequence is CSAFLGGVTEAFF. The CDR3 region has the DNA TGCAGCGCCTTCCTCGGGGGAGTTACTGAAGCTTTCTTT. The chain combines TRBV29-1 with TRBJ1-1; D perhaps matches TRBD1 (5 bases). The V gene's germline CDR1 is SQVTM and CDR2 ANQGSEA. CDR3 size: 13 residues. Trimming removed 7 bases from V and 5 bases from J, with 17 bases in between.